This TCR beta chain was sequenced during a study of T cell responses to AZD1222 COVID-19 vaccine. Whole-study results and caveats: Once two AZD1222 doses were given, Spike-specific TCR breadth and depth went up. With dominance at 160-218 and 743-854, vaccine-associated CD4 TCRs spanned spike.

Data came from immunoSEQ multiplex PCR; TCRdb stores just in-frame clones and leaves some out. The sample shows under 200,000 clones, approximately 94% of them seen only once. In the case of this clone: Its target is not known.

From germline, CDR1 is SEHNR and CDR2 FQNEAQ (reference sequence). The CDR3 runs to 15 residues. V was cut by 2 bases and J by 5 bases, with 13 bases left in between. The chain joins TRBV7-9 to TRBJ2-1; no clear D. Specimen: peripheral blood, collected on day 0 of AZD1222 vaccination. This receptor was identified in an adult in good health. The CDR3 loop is CASSLSSPLHNEQFF. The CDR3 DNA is TGTGCCAGCAGCTTATCCAGCCCCCTGCACAATGAGCAGTTCTTC.